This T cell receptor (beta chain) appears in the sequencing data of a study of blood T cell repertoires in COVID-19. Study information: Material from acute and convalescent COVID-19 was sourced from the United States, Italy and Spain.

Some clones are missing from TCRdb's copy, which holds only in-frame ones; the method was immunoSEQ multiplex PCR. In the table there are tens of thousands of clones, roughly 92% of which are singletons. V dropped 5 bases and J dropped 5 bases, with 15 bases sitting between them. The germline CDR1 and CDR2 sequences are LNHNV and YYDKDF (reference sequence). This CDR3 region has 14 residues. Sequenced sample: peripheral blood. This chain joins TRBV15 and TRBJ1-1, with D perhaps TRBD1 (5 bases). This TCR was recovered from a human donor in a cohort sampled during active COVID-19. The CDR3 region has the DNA TGTGCCACCAGCGAACGGGCCAAGGGGACTGAAGCTTTCTTT. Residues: CATSERAKGTEAFF.